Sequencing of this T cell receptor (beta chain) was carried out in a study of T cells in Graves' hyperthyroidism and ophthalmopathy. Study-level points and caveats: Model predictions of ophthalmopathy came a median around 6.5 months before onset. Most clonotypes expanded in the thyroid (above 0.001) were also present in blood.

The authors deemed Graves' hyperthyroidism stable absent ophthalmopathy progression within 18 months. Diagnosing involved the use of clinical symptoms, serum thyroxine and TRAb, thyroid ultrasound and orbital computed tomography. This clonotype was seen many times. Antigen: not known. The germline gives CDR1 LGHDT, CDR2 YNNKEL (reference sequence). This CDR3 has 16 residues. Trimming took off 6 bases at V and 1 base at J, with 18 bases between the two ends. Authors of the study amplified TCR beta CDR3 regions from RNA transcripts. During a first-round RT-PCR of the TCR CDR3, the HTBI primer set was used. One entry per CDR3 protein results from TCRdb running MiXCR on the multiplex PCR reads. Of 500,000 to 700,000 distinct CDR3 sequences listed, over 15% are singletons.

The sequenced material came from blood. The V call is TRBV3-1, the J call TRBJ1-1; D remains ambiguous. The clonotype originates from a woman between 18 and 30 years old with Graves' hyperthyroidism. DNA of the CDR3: TGTGCCAGCAGACACAACGGATACGGGCGGAACACTGAAGCTTTCTTT. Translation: CASRHNGYGRNTEAFF.